Below, 21 T cell receptor beta chains from the same sample are listed, as sequenced in a study of blood T cell repertoires in COVID-19. Some clones are missing from TCRdb's copy, which holds only in-frame ones; the method was immunoSEQ multiplex PCR. The data contain under 250,000 clones, about 79% of them singletons. Sequenced material: PBMCs or T cells enriched from blood (not recorded which). Receptor source: a woman between 40 and 55 years old with acute COVID-19.

The chain has TRBV6-2 or TRBV6-3 and TRBJ1-2; D ambiguous. The CDR3 is made up of 14 amino acids. Looked up from germline, CDR1 is MNHEY and CDR2 is SVGEGT. Trimming left V 0 bases short and J 5 bases short, with 10 bases between. CDR3 region: CASSYSSAAYGYTF. CDR3 in DNA: TGTGCCAGCAGTTACTCAAGCGCGGCGTATGGCTACACCTTC.

Here the CDR3 DNA reads TGTGCCTGGATCCTTGCTAACTATGGCTACACCTTC. Translation gives CAWILANYGYTF. The gene calls are TRBV30 and TRBJ1-2; D not resolved. The CDR3 contains 12 residues. V lost 4 bases to trimming and J lost 0 bases, with 6 bases between them. CDR1 is GTSNPN, CDR2 SVGIG, per germline (reference sequence).

This clone was found once. J is TRBJ1-6 and V is TRBV12-3 or TRBV12-4; D not resolved. The CDR3 sequence is 13 residues long. V lost 3 bases and J 6 bases, leaving 6 bases between the germline ends. The CDR3 coding sequence is TGTGCCAGCAGTTTCCGTCCTAATTCACCCCTCCACTTT. Translation gives CASSFRPNSPLHF.

The rearrangement joins TRBV18 to TRBJ1-1; D is undetermined. The germline CDR1 and CDR2 sequences are KGHSH and LQKENI. The V end lost 0 bases, the J end lost 3 bases, and 8 bases lay between the germline ends. This CDR3 contains 14 residues. DNA of the CDR3: TGTGCCAGCTCACCACCGAATAGTTACACTGAAGCTTTCTTT. This encodes CASSPPNSYTEAFF.

The V call is TRBV27, the J call TRBJ2-1; TRBD2 matches at 10 bases. Germline V gene data show CDR1 as MNHEY and CDR2 as SMNVEV (reference sequence). This CDR3 comprises 16 residues. V gave up 7 bases and J gave up 6 bases; unmatched junction bases: 12. CDR3 protein: CASTLLAGVNFNEQFF. Written as DNA, the CDR3 is TGTGCCAGCACCTTGCTAGCGGGAGTTAATTTCAATGAGCAGTTCTTC.

CDR3 residues: CASSGTTNTEAFF. CDR3 nucleotide sequence: TGTGCCAGCTCGGGGACAACGAACACTGAAGCTTTCTTT. This sequence joins TRBV19 and TRBJ1-1, with TRBD1 as a possible D gene (6 bases). The CDR3 is made up of 13 amino acids. Between the trimmed V and J ends, which lost 9 bases and 1 base, there was a span of 12 bases. CDR1 is LNHDA, CDR2 SQIVND, per germline (reference sequence).

The CDR3 loop reads CASRWTGGSNQPQHF. CDR3 in DNA: TGTGCCAGTAGGTGGACAGGGGGTAGCAATCAGCCCCAGCATTTT. This chain joins TRBV19 and TRBJ1-5; 10 bases match TRBD1. With 6 bases clipped from V and 0 bases from J, the junction kept 2 bases outside the gene matches. The CDR3 runs to 15 residues. Per germline, CDR1 LNHDA and CDR2 SQIVND (reference sequence).

V is TRBV3-1 (or the pseudogene TRBV3-2) and J is TRBJ2-7; perhaps TRBD2 as D (6 bases). CDR3 length: 13 residues. CDR1 is LGHDT and CDR2 is YNNKEL in the germline V gene (reference sequence). The V gene lost 8 bases and the J gene lost 0 bases, with 11 bases spanning the gap. CDR3 nucleotides: TGTGCCAGCGCCCCGGGGGACTCCTACGAGCAGTACTTC. This encodes CASAPGDSYEQYF.

The chain recombines TRBV21-1 with TRBJ2-3; TRBD1 is the table's D call, not checked against the DNA. TRBV21-1 is marked as a pseudogene. The CDR3 runs to 14 residues. For the CDR3, the DNA is TGTGCCAGGCAGGGGGATCCCCTCGTAGATACGCAGTATTTT. Its protein is CARQGDPLVDTQYF.

This clone was detected only once. V is TRBV27 and J is TRBJ2-1, with TRBD1 matching 7 bases. Germline V CDR1 and CDR2: MNHEY, SMNVEV (reference sequence). This CDR3 spans 14 amino acids. Trimming cost V 7 bases and J 5 bases; bases outside gene matches: 8. CDR3 residues: CASTGRGNNNEQFF. The DNA for the CDR3 is TGTGCCAGCACTGGCAGGGGGAACAACAATGAGCAGTTCTTC.

The genes are TRBV7-3 and TRBJ2-3; maybe TRBD2 (5 bases). The CDR3 covers 14 residues. With 2 bases removed from V and 4 bases from J, the gap between germline ends came to 10 bases. Germline-derived CDR1 and CDR2 are SGHTA and FQGTGA. The CDR3 region is CASSLGLHSDTQYF. The CDR3 region has the DNA TGTGCCAGCAGCTTAGGACTCCATTCAGATACGCAGTATTTT.

This clone was seen at least ten times. The same CDR3 is also encoded by other DNA sequences in this sample. This sequence joins TRBV7-9 and TRBJ2-5; D gene ambiguous. Deletions cut 3 bases from V and 2 bases from J, with 4 bases between. Per germline, CDR1 SEHNR and CDR2 FQNEAQ (reference sequence). CDR3 size: 12 residues. This CDR3 reads CASSFSQETQYF. The CDR3 nucleotides read TGTGCCAGCAGCTTTTCACAAGAGACCCAGTACTTC. Supplemented by reference TRBV7-9 and TRBJ2-5, the full variable domain reads DTGVSQNPRHKITKRGQNVTFRCDPISEHNRLYWYRQTLGQGPEFLTYFQNEAQLEKSRLLSDRFSAERPKGSFSTLEIQRTEQGDSAMYLCASSFSQETQYFGPGTRLLVL.

This chain uses TRBV6-5 with TRBJ1-2; weak D call: TRBD1 (5 bases). The germline V gene encodes CDR1 MNHEY and CDR2 SVGAGI. V was shortened by 8 bases and J by 0 bases, with 16 bases between the two germline ends. This CDR3 spans 15 amino acids. The CDR3, as DNA: TGTGCCAGCCTCAGTCGACAGTCTGCTAACTATGGCTACACCTTC. Its translation is CASLSRQSANYGYTF.

This chain uses TRBV11-2 with TRBJ2-7; 8 bases align to TRBD1. V dropped 3 bases and J dropped 4; count of bases not matched to a gene: 5. The CDR3 spans 14 residues. The germline V gene has CDR1 SGHAT and CDR2 FQNNGV. CDR3 residues: CASSFRDRGYEQYF. DNA for the CDR3: TGTGCCAGCAGCTTCCGTGACAGGGGATACGAGCAGTACTTC.

The chain combines TRBV5-8 with TRBJ2-2; 10 bases map to TRBD2. The V segment lost 5 bases and the J segment 3 bases; nucleotides outside the gene matches: 7. The CDR3 runs to 16 residues. Germline CDR1 reads SGHTS; CDR2 reads YDEGEE. The CDR3 DNA sequence: TGTGCCAGCAGGGACCCTAGCGGGGGTCACACCGGGGAGCTGTTTTTT. It is translated as CASRDPSGGHTGELFF.

V is TRBV7-2 and J is TRBJ1-1; D unresolved. Germline V lookup: CDR1 SGHTA, CDR2 FQGNSA. V lost 1 base, J lost 1 base, and 7 bases lay in between. The CDR3 runs to 14 residues. The CDR3: CASSLGRGNTEAFF. For the CDR3, the DNA is TGTGCCAGCAGCTTAGGGCGGGGGAACACTGAAGCTTTCTTT.

The chain couples TRBV14 to TRBJ2-1; 14 bases align to TRBD2. CDR1 is SGHDN, CDR2 FVKESK, per germline. There are 17 residues in the CDR3. V gave up 4 bases and J gave up 3 bases; unmatched junction bases: 5. The CDR3, as DNA: TGTGCCAGCAGCCTATGGACTAGCGGGAGGCTCTACAATGAGCAGTTCTTC. Its protein is CASSLWTSGRLYNEQFF.

The J gene is TRBJ1-2, the V gene TRBV2; D unclear. Trimming stripped 5 bases from V and 3 bases from J, with 10 bases between. Germline CDR1 is SNHLY and CDR2 is FYNNEI. The CDR3 length is 13 residues. The CDR3 loop is CASSTAEDYGYTF. In DNA form, the CDR3 reads TGTGCCAGCAGTACCGCGGAGGACTATGGCTACACCTTC.

The chain carries TRBV19 and TRBJ1-1, with TRBD1 as a possible D gene (6 bases). Germline V lookup: CDR1 LNHDA, CDR2 SQIVND (reference sequence). CDR3 size: 16 residues. Trimming removed 8 bases from V and 2 bases from J, with 21 bases in between. The CDR3 region is CASQGPRGAVNTEAFF. The CDR3 region has the DNA TGTGCCAGTCAGGGACCTCGGGGGGCAGTTAACACTGAAGCTTTCTTT.

J is TRBJ1-5 and V is TRBV5-1; 10 bases match TRBD1. V shed 0 bases, J shed 3 bases, and the junction held 3 bases outside the gene matches. The CDR3 runs 16 residues. CDR1 SGHRS and CDR2 YFSETQ come from the germline V gene. CDR3 sequence: CASSLGDRGDNQPQHF. The CDR3 nucleotides are TGCGCCAGCAGCTTGGGGGACAGGGGTGACAATCAGCCCCAGCATTTT.

This clone was observed a few times. The rearrangement uses TRBV12-5 and TRBJ1-5, with D possibly matching TRBD1 (5 bases). Trimming removed 4 bases at V and 9 bases at J, with 25 bases between. The CDR3 length is 17 residues. Germline assignment: CDR1 LGHNT and CDR2 FRNRAP. This CDR3 is CASGSQRQQELHGPQHF. CDR3 coding DNA: TGTGCTAGTGGTTCCCAACGTCAACAGGAACTTCACGGGCCCCAGCATTTT.